These 3 T cell receptor beta chains came from one sample sequenced in a study of beta chain features in type 1 diabetes. General study points: Among patients with Type 1 diabetes, TCRB CDR3s were moderately but significantly shorter in every one of the four CD4+ subsets.

These receptors' antigens are unknown. Expressed TCRB transcripts were sequenced because the entire RNA isolate underwent reverse transcription. Libraries were prepared by immunoSEQ multiplex PCR; TCRdb keeps only in-frame clonotypes and omits some of them. The sample yields about 150,000 clones, 7.8% seen once. The sample was central memory CD4+ T cells from blood. The source is a woman aged 40 to 55 with type 1 diabetes.

The chain joins TRBV6-6 to TRBJ2-1; maybe TRBD1 (6 bases). V lost 2 bases, J lost 4 bases, and 9 bases lay in between. CDR1 and CDR2 from the germline V gene are MNHNY and SVGAGI (reference sequence). The CDR3 sequence is 14 residues long. The CDR3 reads CASSYEDRYNEQFF. The CDR3 DNA follows: TGTGCCAGCAGTTACGAGGACAGATACAATGAGCAGTTCTTC.

This clone was counted between two and nine times. This sequence joins TRBV7-8 and TRBJ2-5; 10 bases line up with TRBD1. CDR3 length equals 15 residues. Trimming removed 5 bases from V and 5 bases from J; junction bases left unmatched: 8. Germline CDR1 SGHVS, CDR2 FQNEAQ. The CDR3 DNA follows: TGTGCCAGCAGCGCAGACAGGGGGCGGATGGAGACCCAGTACTTC. Translation gives CASSADRGRMETQYF.

Points on this clone: The junction departs from the called germline gene at one end, perhaps through a read error. The rearrangement links TRBV10-3 to TRBJ1-1, with 8 bases fitting TRBD1. This CDR3 is built from 12 residues. CDR1 ENHRY and CDR2 SYGVKD come from the germline V gene. CDR3 region: CASSYQGAEAFF. CDR3 bases: TGTGCCAGCAGTTACCAGGGGGCGGAGGCTTTCTTT.